A few counts support the clone carrying this TCR beta chain. Its matching antigen is unknown. Measured with immunoSEQ multiplex PCR; TCRdb has only the in-frame clones, and not every one. The table shows about 73,000 clones, with over 65% occurring only once. This sample was taken from a study of vaccination effects on CD4 cells after COVID-19. Study background: Samples that were drawn after vaccination came a median of 72 days after the second dose.

Study-wide findings and caveats: Late after vaccination, infection- and vaccine-induced clones showed marked clonal contraction.

Scientists isolated CD4+ T cells after a roughly 10-day culture period ended. Participants completed two doses of the BNT162b2 or mRNA-1273 vaccine. Half-medium replacement with IL-2 medium occurred on days 3 and 7. J lost 6 bases, V lost 3 bases, and 6 bases had no gene match. CDR3 length: 15 residues. Looked up from germline, CDR1 is LGHDT and CDR2 is YNNKEL (reference sequence). The sequence was obtained from a human donor who received a COVID-19 vaccine. The V and J genes are TRBV3-1 (or the pseudogene TRBV3-2) and TRBJ2-2; 8 bases map to TRBD2. The sample was CD4+ T cells from PBMCs cultured without peptide, taken after COVID-19 vaccination. The CDR3 coding sequence is TGTGCCAGCAGCCAGGCGGGGGGATCCCCCGGGGAGCTGTTTTTT. This gives the protein CASSQAGGSPGELFF.